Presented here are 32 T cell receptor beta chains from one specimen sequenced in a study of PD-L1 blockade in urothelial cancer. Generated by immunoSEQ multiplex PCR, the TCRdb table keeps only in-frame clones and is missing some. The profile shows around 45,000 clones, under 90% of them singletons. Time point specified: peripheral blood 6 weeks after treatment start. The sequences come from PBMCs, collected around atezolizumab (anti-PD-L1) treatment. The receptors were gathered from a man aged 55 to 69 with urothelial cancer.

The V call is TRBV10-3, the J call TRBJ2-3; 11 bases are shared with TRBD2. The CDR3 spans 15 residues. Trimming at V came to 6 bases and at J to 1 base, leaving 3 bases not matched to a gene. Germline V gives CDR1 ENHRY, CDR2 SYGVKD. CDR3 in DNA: TGTGCCATCAGCGCGACTAGCGGGGGCACAGATACGCAGTATTTT. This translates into CAISATSGGTDTQYF.

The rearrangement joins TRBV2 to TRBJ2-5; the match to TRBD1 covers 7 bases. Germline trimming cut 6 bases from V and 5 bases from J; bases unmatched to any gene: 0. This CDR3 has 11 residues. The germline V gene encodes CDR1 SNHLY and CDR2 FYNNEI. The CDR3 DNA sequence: TGTGCCAGCAGGGACAGGGAGACCCAGTACTTC. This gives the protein CASRDRETQYF.

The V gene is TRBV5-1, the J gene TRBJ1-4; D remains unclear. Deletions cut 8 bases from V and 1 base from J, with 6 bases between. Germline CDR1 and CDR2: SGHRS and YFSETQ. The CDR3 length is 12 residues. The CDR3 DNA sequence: TGCGCCAGTCGGTTAACTAATGAAAAACTGTTTTTT. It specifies CASRLTNEKLFF.

The CDR3, as DNA: TGTGCCTCAGCGGTAAGGCGGCAGGACAATTCACCCCTCCACTTT. As protein: CASAVRRQDNSPLHF. The chain employs TRBV27 and TRBJ1-6; no clear D gene. Germline CDR1 is MNHEY and CDR2 is SMNVEV (reference sequence). The CDR3 covers 15 residues. Trimming cost V 11 bases and J 7 bases, with 21 bases left between them.

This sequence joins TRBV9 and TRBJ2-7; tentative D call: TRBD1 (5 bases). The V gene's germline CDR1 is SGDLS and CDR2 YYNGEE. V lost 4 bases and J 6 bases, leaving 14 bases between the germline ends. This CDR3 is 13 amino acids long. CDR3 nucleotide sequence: TGTGCCAGCAGCTCGTCAGGGTCGGGCGAGCAGTACTTC. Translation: CASSSSGSGEQYF.

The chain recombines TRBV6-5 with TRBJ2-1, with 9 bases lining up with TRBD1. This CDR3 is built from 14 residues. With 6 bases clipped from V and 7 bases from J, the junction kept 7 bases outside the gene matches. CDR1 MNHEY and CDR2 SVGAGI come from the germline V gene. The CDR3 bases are TGTGCCAGCAGGGAGGGACAGGGCTGGAATGAGCAGTTCTTC. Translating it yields CASREGQGWNEQFF.

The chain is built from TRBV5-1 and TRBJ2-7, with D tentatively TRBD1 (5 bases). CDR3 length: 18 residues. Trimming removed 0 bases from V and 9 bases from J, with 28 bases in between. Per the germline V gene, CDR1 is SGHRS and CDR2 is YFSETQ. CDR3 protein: CASSLGVGATKVVEVQYF. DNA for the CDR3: TGCGCCAGCAGCTTGGGAGTAGGGGCCACTAAAGTGGTAGAGGTGCAGTACTTC.

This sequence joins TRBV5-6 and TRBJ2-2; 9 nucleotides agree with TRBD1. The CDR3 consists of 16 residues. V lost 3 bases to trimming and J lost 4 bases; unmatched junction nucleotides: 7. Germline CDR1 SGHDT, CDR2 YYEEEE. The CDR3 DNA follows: TGTGCCAGCAGCTACAACAGGGGGCTAAGCACCGGGGAGCTGTTTTTT. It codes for CASSYNRGLSTGELFF.

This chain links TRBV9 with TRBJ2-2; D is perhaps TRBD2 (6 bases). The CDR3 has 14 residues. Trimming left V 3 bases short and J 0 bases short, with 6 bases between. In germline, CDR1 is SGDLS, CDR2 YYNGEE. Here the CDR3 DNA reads TGTGCCAGCAGCGGGGGGGCGAACACCGGGGAGCTGTTTTTT. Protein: CASSGGANTGELFF.

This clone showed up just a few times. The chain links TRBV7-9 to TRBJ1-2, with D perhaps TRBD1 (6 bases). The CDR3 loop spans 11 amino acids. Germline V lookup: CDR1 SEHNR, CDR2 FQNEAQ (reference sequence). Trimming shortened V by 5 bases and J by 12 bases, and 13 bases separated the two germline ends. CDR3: CASSPAGAHTF. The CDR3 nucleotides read TGTGCCAGCAGCCCCGCAGGGGCGCACACCTTC.

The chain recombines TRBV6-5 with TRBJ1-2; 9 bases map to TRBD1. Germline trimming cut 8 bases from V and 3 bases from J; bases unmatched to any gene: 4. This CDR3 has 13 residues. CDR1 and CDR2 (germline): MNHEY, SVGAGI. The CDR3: CASSTGGDYGYTF. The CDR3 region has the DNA TGTGCCAGCTCGACAGGGGGGGACTATGGCTACACCTTC.

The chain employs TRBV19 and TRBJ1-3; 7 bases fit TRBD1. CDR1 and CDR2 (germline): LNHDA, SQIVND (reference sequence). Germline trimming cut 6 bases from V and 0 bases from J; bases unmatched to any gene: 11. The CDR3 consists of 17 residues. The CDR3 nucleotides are TGTGCCAGTAGGAGACCAGGGACAGCCAGCTCTGGAAACACCATATATTTT. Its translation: CASRRPGTASSGNTIYF.

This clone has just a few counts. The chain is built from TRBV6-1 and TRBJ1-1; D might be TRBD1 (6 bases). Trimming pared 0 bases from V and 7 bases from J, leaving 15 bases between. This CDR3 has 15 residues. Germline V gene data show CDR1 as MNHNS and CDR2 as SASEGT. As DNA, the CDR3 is TGTGCCAGCAGTGAAGCTGGCAGGGGATTCGGTGAAGCTTTCTTT. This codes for CASSEAGRGFGEAFF.

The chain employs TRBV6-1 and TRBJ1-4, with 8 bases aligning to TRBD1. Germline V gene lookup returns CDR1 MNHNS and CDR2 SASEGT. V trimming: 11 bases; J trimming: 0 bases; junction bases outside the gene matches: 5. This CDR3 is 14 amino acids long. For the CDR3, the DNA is TGTGCCGGAGGACAGGGCGCAACTAATGAAAAACTGTTTTTT. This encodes CAGGQGATNEKLFF.

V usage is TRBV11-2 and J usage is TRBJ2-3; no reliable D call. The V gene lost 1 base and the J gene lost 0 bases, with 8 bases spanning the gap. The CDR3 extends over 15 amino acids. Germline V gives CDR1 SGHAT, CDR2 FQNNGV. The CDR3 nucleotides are TGTGCCAGCAGCTTAGGACATTATAGCACAGATACGCAGTATTTT. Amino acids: CASSLGHYSTDTQYF.

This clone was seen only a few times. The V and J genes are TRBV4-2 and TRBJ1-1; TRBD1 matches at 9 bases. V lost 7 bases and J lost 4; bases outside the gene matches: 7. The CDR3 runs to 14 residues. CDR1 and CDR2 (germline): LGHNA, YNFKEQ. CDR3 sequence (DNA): TGTGCCAGCATACAGGGGGCGAGGAGCACTGAAGCTTTCTTT. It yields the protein CASIQGARSTEAFF.

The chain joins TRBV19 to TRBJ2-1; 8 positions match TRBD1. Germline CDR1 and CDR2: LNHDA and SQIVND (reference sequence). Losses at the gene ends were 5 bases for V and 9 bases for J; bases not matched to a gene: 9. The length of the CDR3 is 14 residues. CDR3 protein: CASSQGQDGAEQFF. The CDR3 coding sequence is TGTGCCAGTAGTCAGGGACAGGACGGGGCTGAGCAGTTCTTC.

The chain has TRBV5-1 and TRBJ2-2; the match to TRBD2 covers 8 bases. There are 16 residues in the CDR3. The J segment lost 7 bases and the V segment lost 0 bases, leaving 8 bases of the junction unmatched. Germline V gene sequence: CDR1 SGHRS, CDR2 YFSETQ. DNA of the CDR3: TGCGCCAGCAGCTTGGCCACTAGCGGAATGGGCGGGGAGCTGTTTTTT. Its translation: CASSLATSGMGGELFF.

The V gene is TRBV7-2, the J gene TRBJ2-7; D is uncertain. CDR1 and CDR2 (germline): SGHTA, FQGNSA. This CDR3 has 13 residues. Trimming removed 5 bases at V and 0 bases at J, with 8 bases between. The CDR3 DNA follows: TGTGCCAGCAGCCCAAACTACTCCTACGAGCAGTACTTC. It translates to CASSPNYSYEQYF.

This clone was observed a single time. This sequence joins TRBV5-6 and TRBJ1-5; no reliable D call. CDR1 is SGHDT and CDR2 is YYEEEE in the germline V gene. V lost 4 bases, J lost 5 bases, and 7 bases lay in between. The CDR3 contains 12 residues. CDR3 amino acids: CASSLGDQPQHF. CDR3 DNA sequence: TGTGCCAGCAGCCTCGGGGATCAGCCCCAGCATTTT.

Here the CDR3 DNA reads TGTGCCAGCGCGAAGTCAATGAACACTGAAGCTTTCTTT. Its translation: CASAKSMNTEAFF. The V call is TRBV9, the J call TRBJ1-1; D uncertain. CDR3 length equals 13 residues. V lost 7 bases, J lost 0 bases, and 10 bases lay in between. Germline loops: CDR1 SGDLS, CDR2 YYNGEE.

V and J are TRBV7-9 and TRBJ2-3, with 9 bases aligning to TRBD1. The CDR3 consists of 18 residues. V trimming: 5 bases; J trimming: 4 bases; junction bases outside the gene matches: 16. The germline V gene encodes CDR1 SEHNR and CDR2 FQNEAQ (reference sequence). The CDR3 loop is CASSGGSSDRGQPDTQYF. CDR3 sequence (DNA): TGTGCCAGCAGCGGCGGCTCTTCGGACAGGGGACAACCAGATACGCAGTATTTT.

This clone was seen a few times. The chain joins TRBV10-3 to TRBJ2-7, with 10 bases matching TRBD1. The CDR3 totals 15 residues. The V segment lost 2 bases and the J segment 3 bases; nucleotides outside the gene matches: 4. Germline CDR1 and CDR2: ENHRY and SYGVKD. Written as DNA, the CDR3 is TGTGCCATCAGTGAGCCTGGGACAGGGGTCTACGAGCAGTACTTC. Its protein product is CAISEPGTGVYEQYF.

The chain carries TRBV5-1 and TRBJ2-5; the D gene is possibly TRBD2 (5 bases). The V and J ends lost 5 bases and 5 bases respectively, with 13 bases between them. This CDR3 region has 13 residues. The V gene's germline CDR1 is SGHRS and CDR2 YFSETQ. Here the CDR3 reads CASSGGRGETQYF. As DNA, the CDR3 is TGCGCCAGCAGTGGTGGGCGAGGGGAGACCCAGTACTTC.

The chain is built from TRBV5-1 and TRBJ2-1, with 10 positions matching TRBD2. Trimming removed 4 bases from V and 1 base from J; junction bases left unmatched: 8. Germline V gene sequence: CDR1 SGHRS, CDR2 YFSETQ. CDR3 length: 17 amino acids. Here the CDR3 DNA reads TGCGCCAGCAGCCAAAGAGCGGGGGGGCCATCCTACAATGAGCAGTTCTTC. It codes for CASSQRAGGPSYNEQFF.

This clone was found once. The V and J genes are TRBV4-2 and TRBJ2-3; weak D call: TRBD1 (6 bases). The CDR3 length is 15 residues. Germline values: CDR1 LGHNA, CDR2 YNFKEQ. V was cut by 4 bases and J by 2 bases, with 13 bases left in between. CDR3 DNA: TGTGCCAGCAGCCGCCGGACAGACCCCACAGATACGCAGTATTTT. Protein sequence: CASSRRTDPTDTQYF.

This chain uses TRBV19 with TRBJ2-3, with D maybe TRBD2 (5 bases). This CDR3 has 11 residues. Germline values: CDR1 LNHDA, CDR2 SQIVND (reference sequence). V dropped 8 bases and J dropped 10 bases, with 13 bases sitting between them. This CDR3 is CASSEEAAQYF. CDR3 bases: TGTGCCAGTTCTGAGGAGGCCGCGCAGTATTTT. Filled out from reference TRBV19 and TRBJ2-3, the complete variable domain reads DGGITQSPKYLFRKEGQNVTLSCEQNLNHDAMYWYRQDPGQGLRLIYYSQIVNDFQKGDIAEGYSVSREKKESFPLTVTSAQKNPTAFYLCASSEEAAQYFGPGTRLTVL.

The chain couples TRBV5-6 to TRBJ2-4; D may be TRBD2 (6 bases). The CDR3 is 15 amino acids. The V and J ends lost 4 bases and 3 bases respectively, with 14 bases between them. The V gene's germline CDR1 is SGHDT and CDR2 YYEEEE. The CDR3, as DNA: TGTGCCAGCAGCCCCCGACTAGTGGGCAAAAACATTCAGTACTTC. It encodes CASSPRLVGKNIQYF.

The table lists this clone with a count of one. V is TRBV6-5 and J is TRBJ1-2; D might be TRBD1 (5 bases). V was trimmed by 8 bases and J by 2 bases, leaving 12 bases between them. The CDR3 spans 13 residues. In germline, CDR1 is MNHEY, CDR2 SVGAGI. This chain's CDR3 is CASCGRANYGYTF. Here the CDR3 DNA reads TGTGCCAGCTGTGGCAGGGCGAACTATGGCTACACCTTC.

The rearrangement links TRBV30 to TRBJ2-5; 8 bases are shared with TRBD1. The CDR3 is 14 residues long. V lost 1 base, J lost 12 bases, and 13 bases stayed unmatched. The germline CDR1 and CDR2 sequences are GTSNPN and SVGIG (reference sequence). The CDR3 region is CAWSGQGLSFREYF. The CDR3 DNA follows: TGTGCCTGGAGTGGACAGGGGTTATCTTTCCGTGAGTACTTC.

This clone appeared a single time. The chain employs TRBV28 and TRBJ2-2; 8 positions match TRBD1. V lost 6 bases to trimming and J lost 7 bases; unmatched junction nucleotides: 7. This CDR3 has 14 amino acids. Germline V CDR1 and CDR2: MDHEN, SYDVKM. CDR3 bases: TGTGCCAGCAGCCGGACAGGGAATCACGGGGAGCTGTTTTTT. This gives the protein CASSRTGNHGELFF.

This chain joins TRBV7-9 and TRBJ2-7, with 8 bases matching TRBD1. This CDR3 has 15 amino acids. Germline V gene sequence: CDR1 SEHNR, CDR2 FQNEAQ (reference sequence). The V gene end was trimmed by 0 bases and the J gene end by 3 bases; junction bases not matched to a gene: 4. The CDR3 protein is CASSLALTGDYEQYF. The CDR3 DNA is TGTGCCAGCAGCTTAGCCCTGACAGGGGACTACGAGCAGTACTTC.